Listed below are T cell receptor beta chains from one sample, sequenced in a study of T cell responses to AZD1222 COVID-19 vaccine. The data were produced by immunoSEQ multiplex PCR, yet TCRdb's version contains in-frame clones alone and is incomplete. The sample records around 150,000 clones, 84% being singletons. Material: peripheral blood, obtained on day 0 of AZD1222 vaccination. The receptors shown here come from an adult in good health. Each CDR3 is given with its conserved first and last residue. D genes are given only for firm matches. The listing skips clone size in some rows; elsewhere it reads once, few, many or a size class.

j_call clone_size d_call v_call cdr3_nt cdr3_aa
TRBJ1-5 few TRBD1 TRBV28 TGTGCCAGCATCCCGGACAGGACCCATCAGCCCCAGCATTTT CASIPDRTHQPQHF
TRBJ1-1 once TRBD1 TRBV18 TGTGCCAGCTCACCAGGGACAGGCATGAACACTGAAGCTTTCTTT CASSPGTGMNTEAFF
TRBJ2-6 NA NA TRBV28 TGTGCCAGCAGTTTAGGGGGGGCAGGGGCCAACGTCCTGACTTTC CASSLGGAGANVLTF
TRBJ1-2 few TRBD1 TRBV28 TGTGCCAGCAGTTCCCCGGGACAGGCCCCTGATGGCTACACCTTC CASSSPGQAPDGYTF
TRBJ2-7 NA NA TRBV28 TGTGCCAGCAGTTTGAGGGATAACTCCTACGAGCAGTACTTC CASSLRDNSYEQYF
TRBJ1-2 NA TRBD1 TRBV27 TGTGCCAGCAGAGATGGACAGGGGAGGATAGGCTATGGCTACACCTTC CASRDGQGRIGYGYTF
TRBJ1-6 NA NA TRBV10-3 TGTGCCATCGGCCGGGACGCCGGGACACCCCTCCACTTT CAIGRDAGTPLHF
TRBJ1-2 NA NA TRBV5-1 TGCGCCAGCAGCTTGGGAGGGAGCTCTGGCTACACCTTC CASSLGGSSGYTF
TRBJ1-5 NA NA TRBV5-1 TGCGCCAGCAGCTCGGAAGGGGCAAATCAGCCCCAGCATTTT CASSSEGANQPQHF
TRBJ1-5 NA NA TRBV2 TGTGCCAGCGGACAGCGGGCGGGAGAGGGGACCTATAGCAATCAGCCCCAGCATTTT CASGQRAGEGTYSNQPQHF
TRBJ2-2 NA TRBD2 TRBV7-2 TGTGCCAGCAGCTTACGACTAGCGGACACCGGGGAGCTGTTTTTT CASSLRLADTGELFF
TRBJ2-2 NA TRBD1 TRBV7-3 TGTGCCAGCAGCTCCCAGGGGGCGAACACCGGGGAGCTGTTTTTT CASSSQGANTGELFF
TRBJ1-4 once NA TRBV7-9 TGTGCCAGCAGCCTCGTCGAGGAAAAACTGTTTTTT CASSLVEEKLFF
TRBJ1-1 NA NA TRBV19 TGTGCCAGTAGTATGGGGCAATTGAACACTGAAGCTTTCTTT CASSMGQLNTEAFF
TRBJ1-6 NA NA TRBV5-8 TGTGCCAGCAGCTTGCCAGGCGGGGGGAGGTCACCCCTCCACTTT CASSLPGGGRSPLHF
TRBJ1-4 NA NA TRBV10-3 TGTGCCATCAGTGACAGTAGGGATGAAAAACTGTTTTTT CAISDSRDEKLFF
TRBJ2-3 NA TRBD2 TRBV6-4 TGTGCCAGCAGTGAGACGGGGGGGCCTGCAGATACGCAGTATTTT CASSETGGPADTQYF
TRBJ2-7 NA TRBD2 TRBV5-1 TGCGCCAGCAGCATCACTAGCGGGGGCCCCTCTGAGGAGTACTTC CASSITSGGPSEEYF
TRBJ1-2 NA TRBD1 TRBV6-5 TGTGCCAGCAGGTGGACAGGGGGCGTGAATGGCTACACCTTC CASRWTGGVNGYTF
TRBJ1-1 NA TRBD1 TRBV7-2 TGTGCCAGCAGCTCTTGGACAGGGAACACTGAAGCTTTCTTT CASSSWTGNTEAFF
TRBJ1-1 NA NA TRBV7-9 TGTGCCAGCAGCCCAGTTGGACGGGGGAACACTGAAGCTTTCTTT CASSPVGRGNTEAFF
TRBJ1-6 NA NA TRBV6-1 TGTGCCAGCAGTTACCAATCACCCCTCCACTTT CASSYQSPLHF
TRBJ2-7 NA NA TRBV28 TGTGCCAGCAGTCCCTACAAAAGTCTCCCCCTCGAGCAGTACTTC CASSPYKSLPLEQYF
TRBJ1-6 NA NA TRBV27 TGTGCCAGCAGCTACCGGGACAATAATTCACCCCTCCACTTT CASSYRDNNSPLHF
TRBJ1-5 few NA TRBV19 TGTGCCAGTCGCCAAAGAGAACCAAATCAGCCCCAGCATTTT CASRQREPNQPQHF
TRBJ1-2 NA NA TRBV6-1 TGTGCCAGCAGTGAAGCGCTGACAGACTACACCTTC CASSEALTDYTF
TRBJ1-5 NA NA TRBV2 TGTGCCAGCAGTGACTTCAACTATAGCAATCAGCCCCAGCATTTT CASSDFNYSNQPQHF
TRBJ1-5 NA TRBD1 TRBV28 TGTGCCAGCAGCCCATACAGGGGGCTAGAGCAGCCCCAGCATTTT CASSPYRGLEQPQHF